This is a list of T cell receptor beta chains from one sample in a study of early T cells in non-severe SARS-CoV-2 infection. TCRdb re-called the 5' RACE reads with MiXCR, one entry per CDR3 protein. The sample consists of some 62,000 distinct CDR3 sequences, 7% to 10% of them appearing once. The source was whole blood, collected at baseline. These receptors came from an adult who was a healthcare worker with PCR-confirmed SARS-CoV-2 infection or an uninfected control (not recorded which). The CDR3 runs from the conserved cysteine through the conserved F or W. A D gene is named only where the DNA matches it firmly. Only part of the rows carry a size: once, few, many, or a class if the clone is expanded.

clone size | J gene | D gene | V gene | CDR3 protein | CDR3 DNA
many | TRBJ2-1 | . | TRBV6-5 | CASSHSGEQFF | TGTGCCAGCAGCCATAGCGGTGAGCAGTTCTTC
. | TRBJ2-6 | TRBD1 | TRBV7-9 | CASSLLPGDRGPGANVLTF | TGTGCCAGCAGCTTACTTCCCGGGGACAGGGGGCCTGGGGCCAACGTCCTGACTTTC
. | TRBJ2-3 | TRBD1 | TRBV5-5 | CASSVGQGLRETQYF | TGTGCCAGCAGCGTCGGACAGGGGTTAAGGGAAACGCAGTATTTT
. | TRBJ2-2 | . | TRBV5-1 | CASSAEAGELFF | TGCGCCAGCAGCGCGGAGGCCGGGGAGCTGTTTTTT
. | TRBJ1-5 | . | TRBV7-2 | CASSLGVREAQPQHF | TGTGCCAGCAGCTTAGGAGTCAGGGAGGCTCAGCCCCAGCATTTT
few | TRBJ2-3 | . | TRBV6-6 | CASTRELNTQYF | TGTGCCAGCACCAGGGAACTAAATACGCAGTATTTT
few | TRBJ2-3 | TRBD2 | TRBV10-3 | CAIRVAGVTSDTQYF | TGTGCCATCAGGGTAGCGGGAGTAACATCAGATACGCAGTATTTT
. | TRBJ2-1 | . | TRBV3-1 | CASSQVDEQFF | TGTGCCAGCAGCCAAGTTGATGAGCAGTTCTTC
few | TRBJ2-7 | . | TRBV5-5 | CASSLALQGAAEQYF | TGTGCCAGCAGCTTGGCCCTCCAGGGAGCGGCCGAGCAGTACTTC
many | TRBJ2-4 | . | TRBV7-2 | CASSPGKGLAKNIQYF | TGTGCCAGCAGCCCGGGGAAGGGACTAGCCAAAAACATTCAGTACTTC
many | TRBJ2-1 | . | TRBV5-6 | CASSSPHSSGGARVHEQFF | TGTGCCAGCAGCTCACCCCACAGCTCGGGGGGCGCACGAGTTCATGAGCAGTTCTTC
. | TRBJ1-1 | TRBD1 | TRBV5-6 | CASSLKLGGQVNTEAFF | TGTGCCAGCAGCTTGAAGTTGGGAGGACAGGTGAACACTGAAGCTTTCTTT
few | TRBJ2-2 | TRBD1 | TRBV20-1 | CSAQTGGSGELFF | TGCAGTGCTCAAACAGGGGGCTCCGGGGAGCTGTTTTTT
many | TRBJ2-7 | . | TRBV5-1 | CASSSQPGGIYEQYF | TGCGCCAGCAGCTCTCAGCCGGGCGGGATCTACGAGCAGTACTTC
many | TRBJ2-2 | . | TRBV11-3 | CASSSPREGAGELFF | TGTGCCAGCAGCTCCCCCCGGGAAGGAGCCGGGGAGCTGTTTTTT
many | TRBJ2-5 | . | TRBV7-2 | CASSSAPGRETQYF | TGTGCCAGCAGCTCCGCCCCAGGGCGAGAGACCCAGTACTTC
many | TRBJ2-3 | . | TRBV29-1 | CSSFGDGTDDTQYF | TGCAGCTCGTTTGGGGACGGGACGGACGATACGCAGTATTTT
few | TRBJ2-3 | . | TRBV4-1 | CASSQGSAVATDTQYF | TGCGCCAGCAGCCAAGGGTCGGCAGTGGCCACAGATACGCAGTATTTT
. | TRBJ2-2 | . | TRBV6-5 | CASSYVAVKTGELFF | TGTGCCAGCAGTTACGTAGCGGTCAAGACCGGGGAGCTGTTTTTT
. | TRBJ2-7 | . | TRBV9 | CASSPAGGLTEQYF | TGTGCCAGCAGCCCTGCGGGCGGGCTAACCGAGCAGTACTTC
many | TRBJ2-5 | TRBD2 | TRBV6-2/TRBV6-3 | CASSEIAGGQETQYF | TGTGCCAGCAGCGAAATAGCGGGAGGCCAGGAGACCCAGTACTTC
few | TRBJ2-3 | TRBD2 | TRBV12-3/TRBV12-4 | CASSYWLGGTSDTDTQYF | TGTGCCAGCAGTTACTGGTTAGGGGGGACTAGCGACACAGATACGCAGTATTTT
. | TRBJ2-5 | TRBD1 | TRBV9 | CASSAGQRQETQYF | TGTGCCAGCAGCGCGGGACAGCGACAAGAGACCCAGTACTTC
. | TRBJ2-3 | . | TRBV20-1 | CSAISPGTDTQYF | TGCAGTGCTATTTCCCCGGGAACAGATACGCAGTATTTT
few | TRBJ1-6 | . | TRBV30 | CAWSVQGRNSPLHF | TGTGCCTGGAGTGTCCAGGGCCGGAATTCACCCCTCCACTTT
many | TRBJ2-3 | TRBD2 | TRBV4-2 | CASSQYSGPSTDTQYF | TGTGCCAGCAGCCAATATAGCGGGCCTAGCACAGATACGCAGTATTTT
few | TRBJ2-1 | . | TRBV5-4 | CASSSARGSYNEQFF | TGTGCCAGCAGCTCGGCTAGGGGATCCTACAATGAGCAGTTCTTC
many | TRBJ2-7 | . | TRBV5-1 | CASSLVGEQYF | TGCGCCAGCAGCTTGGTAGGCGAGCAGTACTTC
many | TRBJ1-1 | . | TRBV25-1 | CASNLAPGTEAFF | TGTGCCAGCAACCTCGCTCCGGGCACTGAAGCTTTCTTT
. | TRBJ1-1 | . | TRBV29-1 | CSVEVQGTEAFF | TGCAGCGTTGAAGTGCAGGGTACTGAAGCTTTCTTT
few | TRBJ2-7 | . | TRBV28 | CASSRRGYEQYF | TGTGCCAGCAGTCGGAGAGGGTACGAGCAGTACTTC
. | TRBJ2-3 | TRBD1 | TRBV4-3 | CASSQDWTGGFSTQYF | TGCGCCAGCAGCCAAGACTGGACAGGGGGCTTCAGTACGCAGTATTTT
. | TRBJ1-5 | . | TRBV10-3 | CAIQGAGNGQPQHF | TGTGCCATCCAGGGTGCGGGGAATGGGCAGCCCCAGCATTTT
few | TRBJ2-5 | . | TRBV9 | CASSVDQRRTETQYF | TGTGCCAGCAGCGTAGATCAGCGGAGGACAGAGACCCAGTACTTC
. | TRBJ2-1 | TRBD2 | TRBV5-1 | CASSLSSGIFFEQFF | TGCGCCAGCAGCTTGAGTAGCGGGATTTTCTTTGAGCAGTTCTTC
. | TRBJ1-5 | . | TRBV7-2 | CASSLSGGSNQPQHF | TGTGCCAGCAGCTTATCTGGGGGCAGCAATCAGCCCCAGCATTTT
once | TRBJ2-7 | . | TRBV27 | CASSPTDTLSYEQYF | TGTGCCAGCAGTCCAACGGACACACTCTCCTACGAGCAGTACTTC
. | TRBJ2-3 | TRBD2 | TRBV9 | CASSVGASGSTDTQYF | TGTGCCAGCAGCGTAGGGGCTAGCGGGAGCACAGATACGCAGTATTTT
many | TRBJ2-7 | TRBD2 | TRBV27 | CASSPIRTSGSYEQYF | TGTGCCAGCAGTCCGATCCGGACTAGCGGTTCCTACGAGCAGTACTTC
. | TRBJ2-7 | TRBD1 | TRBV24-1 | CATSDWTGYEQYF | TGTGCCACCAGTGATTGGACAGGCTACGAGCAGTACTTC
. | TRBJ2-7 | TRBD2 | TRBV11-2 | CASSLNLAGGRSYEQYF | TGTGCCAGCAGCTTAAATTTGGCGGGAGGCCGATCCTACGAGCAGTACTTC
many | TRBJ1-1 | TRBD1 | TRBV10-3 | CAIKGQPNTEAFF | TGTGCCATCAAGGGACAGCCGAACACTGAAGCTTTCTTT
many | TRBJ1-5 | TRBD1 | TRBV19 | CASSISQGANQPQHF | TGTGCCAGTAGTATCTCGCAGGGGGCAAATCAGCCCCAGCATTTT
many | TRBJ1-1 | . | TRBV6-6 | CASSYTRTGRNTEAFF | TGTGCCAGCAGTTACACGCGCACAGGGAGGAACACTGAAGCTTTCTTT
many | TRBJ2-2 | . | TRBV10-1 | CASSESMPGQYTGELFF | TGCGCCAGCAGTGAGTCGATGCCAGGACAGTACACCGGGGAGCTGTTTTTT
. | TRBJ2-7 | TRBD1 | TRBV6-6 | CASSYWDRTYEQYF | TGTGCCAGCAGTTACTGGGACAGGACCTACGAGCAGTACTTC
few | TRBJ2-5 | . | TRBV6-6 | CASSLGQTQYF | TGTGCCAGCAGTCTGGGGCAGACCCAGTACTTC
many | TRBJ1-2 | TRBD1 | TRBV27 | CASSLFIGQGTYGYTF | TGTGCCAGCAGTTTATTCATCGGACAGGGAACGTATGGCTACACCTTC
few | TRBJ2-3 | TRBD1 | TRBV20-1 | CSARVSSHRGPDTQYF | TGCAGTGCTAGAGTATCCTCACACAGGGGGCCAGATACGCAGTATTTT
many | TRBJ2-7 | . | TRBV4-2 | CASSQGAGLLAYEQYF | TGTGCCAGCAGCCAGGGTGCCGGACTTCTGGCCTACGAGCAGTACTTC
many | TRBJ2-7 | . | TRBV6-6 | CASSEPGHLTYEQYF | TGTGCCAGCAGTGAACCGGGACACCTGACCTACGAGCAGTACTTC
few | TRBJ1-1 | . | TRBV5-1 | CASSFEQGPTEAFF | TGCGCCAGCAGCTTCGAACAGGGCCCCACTGAAGCTTTCTTT
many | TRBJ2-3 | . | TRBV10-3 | CATTQVPPAESTDTQYF | TGTGCCACAACTCAGGTCCCCCCAGCGGAGAGCACAGATACGCAGTATTTT
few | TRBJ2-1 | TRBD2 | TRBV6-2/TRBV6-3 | CASSYSTSGREKFF | TGTGCCAGCAGTTACTCGACGAGCGGGAGGGAAAAGTTCTTC
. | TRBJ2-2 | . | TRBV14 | CASSPWSSATGTGELFF | TGTGCCAGCAGCCCCTGGTCTAGCGCGACGGGCACCGGGGAGCTGTTTTTT